These 22 T cell receptor beta chains share one sample of origin, sequenced in a study of control samples from healthy donors and cancer patients. TCRdb's copy holds only in-frame clones and misses some; the assay was immunoSEQ multiplex PCR. This table holds about 150,000 clones, about 93% found once. Source material: blood. These receptors were collected from a man in his forties or fifties in good health.

The chain combines TRBV7-9 with TRBJ2-7; 7 bases line up with TRBD2. CDR3 length: 14 amino acids. V dropped 4 bases and J dropped 6; count of bases not matched to a gene: 9. The germline gives CDR1 SEHNR, CDR2 FQNEAQ (reference sequence). CDR3 nucleotides: TGTGCCAGCAGCTACATACGAGGGGAGGGCGAGCAGTACTTC. Its translation: CASSYIRGEGEQYF.

This clone has a handful of counts. The chain employs TRBV5-1 and TRBJ2-5, with 8 bases fitting TRBD2. From germline, CDR1 is SGHRS and CDR2 YFSETQ. With 7 bases clipped from V and 4 bases from J, the junction kept 18 bases outside the gene matches. The CDR3 is 17 residues long. The DNA for the CDR3 is TGCGCCAGCTGCCGGTTGGGGGGACTAGGATCGGGAGAGACCCAGTACTTC. This encodes CASCRLGGLGSGETQYF.

The chain has TRBV2 and TRBJ1-1, with a weak D call TRBD1 (5 bases). The ends were cut back, 7 bases at V and 1 base at J, with 13 bases in the middle. This CDR3 region has 14 residues. Germline V CDR1 and CDR2: SNHLY, FYNNEI. The CDR3 reads CASTAGGGNTEAFF. DNA of the CDR3: TGTGCCAGCACGGCCGGGGGGGGGAACACTGAAGCTTTCTTT.

Written as DNA, the CDR3 is TGTGCCAGTAGCGTCACAGGGGGCGGTGAAAAACTGTTTTTT. This translates into CASSVTGGGEKLFF. The V call is TRBV19, the J call TRBJ1-4; 9 bases match TRBD1. With V trimmed by 6 bases and J by 7 bases, 6 bases remained unmatched. The CDR3 is 14 residues long. Germline-derived CDR1 and CDR2 are LNHDA and SQIVND (reference sequence).

This clone was seen just once. The V gene is TRBV18, the J gene TRBJ2-2, with D possibly TRBD2 on 5 matching bases. The CDR3 runs 17 residues. Deletions cut 0 bases from V and 1 base from J, with 12 bases between. CDR1 and CDR2 (germline): KGHSH, LQKENI. The CDR3 nucleotides read TGTGCCAGCTCACCACCGAGGGCTGGGGTGAACACCGGGGAGCTGTTTTTT. Protein product: CASSPPRAGVNTGELFF.

J is TRBJ2-3 and V is TRBV3-1 (or the pseudogene TRBV3-2); 8 bases are a match to TRBD2. The length of the CDR3 is 15 residues. Germline V gives CDR1 LGHDT, CDR2 YNNKEL (reference sequence). J was trimmed by 0 bases and V by 4 bases; bases with no gene match: 3. CDR3 region: CASSLIAGSTDTQYF. CDR3 bases: TGTGCCAGCAGCCTGATAGCGGGAAGCACAGATACGCAGTATTTT.

This clone came up once. The CDR3 sequence: CASSLEIAGGPHYEQYF. The CDR3, as DNA: TGCGCCAGCAGCTTGGAAATAGCGGGAGGGCCACACTACGAGCAGTACTTC. The gene calls are TRBV5-1 and TRBJ2-7; the match to TRBD2 covers 11 bases. The CDR3 totals 17 residues. Germline trimming cut 0 bases from V and 3 bases from J; bases unmatched to any gene: 8. Germline V gene data show CDR1 as SGHRS and CDR2 as YFSETQ.

The rearrangement uses TRBV2 and TRBJ2-6, with D hard to call. Germline V gene sequence: CDR1 SNHLY, CDR2 FYNNEI. Between the trimmed V and J ends, which lost 1 base and 0 bases, there was a span of 4 bases. This CDR3 is built from 15 residues. The CDR3 reads CASSEDSSGANVLTF. The CDR3 DNA follows: TGTGCCAGCAGTGAAGACAGCTCTGGGGCCAACGTCCTGACTTTC.

V is TRBV20-1 and J is TRBJ1-1; D remains unclear. CDR3 length: 11 amino acids. Trimming shortened V by 5 bases and J by 1 base, and 5 bases separated the two germline ends. Per the germline V gene, CDR1 is DFQATT and CDR2 is SNEGSKA (reference sequence). The DNA of the CDR3 is TGCAGTGCTGCAGAGAACACTGAAGCTTTCTTT. It encodes CSAAENTEAFF.

This CDR3 is CASSIAAGVDTQYF. The CDR3 coding sequence is TGTGCCAGTAGTATAGCAGCGGGAGTCGATACGCAGTATTTT. The chain is built from TRBV19 and TRBJ2-3; TRBD2 aligns across 8 bases. This CDR3 spans 14 amino acids. V lost 1 base and J lost 6; bases outside the gene matches: 3. Germline V gene sequence: CDR1 LNHDA, CDR2 SQIVND (reference sequence).

The chain carries TRBV19 and TRBJ1-5; 7 nucleotides align to TRBD1. This CDR3 region has 13 residues. The germline V gene has CDR1 LNHDA and CDR2 SQIVND (reference sequence). Trimming cost V 9 bases and J 6 bases; bases outside gene matches: 8. CDR3: CASRPDRVQPQHF. The DNA for the CDR3 is TGTGCCAGCCGACCAGACAGGGTTCAGCCCCAGCATTTT.

This chain connects TRBV11-2 to TRBJ2-3, with TRBD2 identical over 9 bases. The germline gives CDR1 SGHAT, CDR2 FQNNGV. The CDR3 has 14 amino acids. V was pared by 6 bases and J by 10 bases, with 11 bases of the junction left unmatched. The CDR3 DNA follows: TGTGCCAGCAGGAGACTAGCGGCTAGATATGCGCAGTATTTT. Protein sequence: CASRRLAARYAQYF.

The genes are TRBV7-4 and TRBJ1-6, with TRBD1 as a possible D gene (5 bases). CDR1 is SGHVT, CDR2 SQSDAQ, per germline. The CDR3 totals 17 residues. V was cut by 10 bases and J by 2 bases, with 21 bases left in between. The CDR3 nucleotides read TGTGCCACCATTATCCCCCCCGGGGGTGCCTATAATTCACCCCTCCACTTT. Encoded protein: CATIIPPGGAYNSPLHF.

This clone was picked up a small number of times. V usage is TRBV15 and J usage is TRBJ1-3, with D tentatively TRBD1 (5 bases). In germline, CDR1 is LNHNV, CDR2 YYDKDF (reference sequence). The CDR3 loop spans 14 amino acids. The V end lost 0 bases, the J end lost 2 bases, and 5 bases lay between the germline ends. CDR3 nucleotides: TGTGCCACCAGCAGAGACAGGGCTGGAAACACCATATATTTT. Translation: CATSRDRAGNTIYF.

J is TRBJ1-2 and V is TRBV28; 8 bases map to TRBD1. Germline V lookup: CDR1 MDHEN, CDR2 SYDVKM. The CDR3 runs to 15 residues. Trimming took 6 bases from V and 8 from J; bases not matched to a gene: 14. DNA for the CDR3: TGTGCCAGCAGCGGAAGACAGGGGATGTATAGAGGCTACACCTTC. This gives the protein CASSGRQGMYRGYTF.

A single count supports this clone. V is TRBV10-3 and J is TRBJ2-4; 9 bases match TRBD1. Germline V gene lookup returns CDR1 ENHRY and CDR2 SYGVKD. Unmatched junction bases numbered 12, after V lost 4 bases and J lost 5 bases. The CDR3 sequence is 17 residues long. The CDR3 DNA is TGTGCCATCAGTGTGGCCGGACAGGGGACGGTGGAAAACATTCAGTACTTC. Protein: CAISVAGQGTVENIQYF.

This chain links TRBV3-1 (or the pseudogene TRBV3-2) with TRBJ2-7; 15 nucleotides match TRBD2. The CDR3 extends over 15 amino acids. V lost 4 bases and J lost 4; bases outside the gene matches: 2. The germline V gene encodes CDR1 LGHDT and CDR2 YNNKEL (reference sequence). CDR3 nucleotides: TGTGCCAGCAGCCTCGGGACTAGCGGGGGGTACGAGCAGTACTTC. Translation: CASSLGTSGGYEQYF.

This chain connects TRBV30 to TRBJ1-5, with D perhaps TRBD1 (6 bases). V was clipped by 3 bases and J by 3 bases, with 12 bases between them. The CDR3 is 14 amino acids. Germline V gene lookup returns CDR1 GTSNPN and CDR2 SVGIG (reference sequence). In DNA, the CDR3 is TGTGCCTGGAGCCCCGGACAGTCCAATCAGCCCCAGCATTTT. Translation gives CAWSPGQSNQPQHF.

This sequence joins TRBV28 and TRBJ2-7, with TRBD2 matching 7 bases. This CDR3 contains 13 residues. The germline V gene encodes CDR1 MDHEN and CDR2 SYDVKM. After removal of 6 bases from V and 2 bases from J, the junction contained 4 bases not matched to a gene. The CDR3 nucleotides read TGTGCCAGCAGGTCAGGGAGGGCCTACGAGCAGTACTTC. Amino acid sequence: CASRSGRAYEQYF.

The chain uses TRBV19 and TRBJ2-1; a weak D match, TRBD2 (5 bases). V shed 5 bases and J shed 7 bases, with 12 bases lying between them. The CDR3 has 13 residues. Germline V gene lookup returns CDR1 LNHDA and CDR2 SQIVND (reference sequence). The CDR3 sequence: CASSRLTENEQFF. DNA of the CDR3: TGTGCCAGTAGTCGACTAACTGAGAATGAGCAGTTCTTC.

The CDR3 coding sequence is TGTGCCAGCTCACCGCAGGGGAACACTGAAGCTTTCTTT. Protein product: CASSPQGNTEAFF. The V call is TRBV18, the J call TRBJ1-1; D may be TRBD1 (5 bases). Trimming removed 3 bases from V and 1 base from J, with 6 bases in between. Germline assignment: CDR1 KGHSH and CDR2 LQKENI. The CDR3 has 13 amino acids.

The chain recombines TRBV7-2 with TRBJ2-3; D unclear. The CDR3 covers 14 residues. V was cut by 2 bases and J by 4 bases, with 10 bases left in between. Germline lookup yields CDR1 SGHTA and CDR2 FQGNSA. The DNA of the CDR3 is TGTGCCAGCAGCTTAAGAAGAGGACCAGATACGCAGTATTTT. It is translated as CASSLRRGPDTQYF.